One T cell receptor (beta chain) is described in this entry. These data originate in a study of T-cell reconstitution after alpha-beta-depleted transplantation in children. Unique molecular identifiers were incorporated during preparation of the TCRbeta library. One entry per CDR3 protein results from TCRdb running MiXCR on the PCR reads. This sample has roughly 500,000 distinct CDR3 sequences; around a third occur once, and the top ten carry about 2.3%. Sequencing was performed on PBMCs from the stem cell graft donor, taken from the stem cell graft. This sequence was found in a human donor who donated a stem cell graft to a child with aplastic anemia.

This chain's CDR3 is CATSPRLAGATTGELFF. CDR3 DNA sequence: TGTGCCACCAGCCCCCGGCTAGCGGGAGCGACCACCGGGGAGCTGTTTTTT. The chain combines TRBV15 with TRBJ2-2, with 10 bases aligning to TRBD2. V lost 5 bases to trimming and J lost 4 bases; unmatched junction nucleotides: 10. The V gene's germline CDR1 is LNHNV and CDR2 YYDKDF (reference sequence). CDR3 length: 17 amino acids.